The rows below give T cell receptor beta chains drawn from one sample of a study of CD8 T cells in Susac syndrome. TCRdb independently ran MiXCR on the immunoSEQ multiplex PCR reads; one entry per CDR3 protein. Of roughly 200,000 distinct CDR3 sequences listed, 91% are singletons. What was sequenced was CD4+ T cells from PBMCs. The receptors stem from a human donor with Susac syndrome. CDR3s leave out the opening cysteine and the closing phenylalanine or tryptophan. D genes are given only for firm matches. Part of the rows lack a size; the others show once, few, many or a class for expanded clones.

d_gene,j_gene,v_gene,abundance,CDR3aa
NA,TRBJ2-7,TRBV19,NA,ASARDRTYEQY
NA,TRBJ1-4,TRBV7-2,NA,ASSYNGRIGEKLF
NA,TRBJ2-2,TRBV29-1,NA,SVVLFRTGELF
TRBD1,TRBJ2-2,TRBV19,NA,ASCHEPGQTNTGELF
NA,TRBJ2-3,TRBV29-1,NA,SADNTQY
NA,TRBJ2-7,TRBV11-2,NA,ASSLAPGIQGYEQY
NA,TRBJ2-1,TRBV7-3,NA,ASSLKLTSGNEQF
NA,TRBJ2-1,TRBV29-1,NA,SVELLSPNADEQF
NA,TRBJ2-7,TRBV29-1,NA,SVAGRLSYEQY
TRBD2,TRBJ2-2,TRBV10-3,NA,AIKRTSGVANTGELF
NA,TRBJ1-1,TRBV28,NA,ASSTGQRGVTF
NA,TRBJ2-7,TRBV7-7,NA,ASSLRGTYDEQY
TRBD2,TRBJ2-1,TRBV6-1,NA,ASSEPAWTSARRVNEQF
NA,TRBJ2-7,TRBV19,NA,ASSLRFREGEQY
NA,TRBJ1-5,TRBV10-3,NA,AISDSVGGVQPQH
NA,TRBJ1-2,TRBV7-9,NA,ASSFDNYGYT
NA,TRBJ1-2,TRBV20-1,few,SAKTQGTYGYT
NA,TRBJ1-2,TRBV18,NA,ASSPPGGLYGYT
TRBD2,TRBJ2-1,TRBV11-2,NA,ASSLVRLAGVRNEQF
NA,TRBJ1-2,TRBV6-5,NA,ASSPLRDYGYT
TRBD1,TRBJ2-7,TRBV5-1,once,ASSLGRDRVTYEQY
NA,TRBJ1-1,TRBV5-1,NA,ASSLGGGGMNTEAF
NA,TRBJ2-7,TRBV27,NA,ASSSPLRTVGEQY
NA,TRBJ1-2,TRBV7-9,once,ASSSYYGYT
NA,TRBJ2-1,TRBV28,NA,ASRTGTHYNEQF
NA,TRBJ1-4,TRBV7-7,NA,ASSPNLGEKLF
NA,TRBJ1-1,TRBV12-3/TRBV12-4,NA,ASSLILQYTEAF
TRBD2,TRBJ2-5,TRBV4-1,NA,ASSQDWTSGGETQY
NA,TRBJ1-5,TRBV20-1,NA,SAREGRVNQPQH
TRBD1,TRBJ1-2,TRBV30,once,AWSPGTGYGYT
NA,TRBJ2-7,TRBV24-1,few,ATSDMRAHEQY
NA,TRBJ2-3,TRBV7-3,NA,ASSTGSSTDTQY
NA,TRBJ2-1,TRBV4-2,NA,ASSRGGAHNEQF
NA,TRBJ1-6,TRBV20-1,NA,SAREGYLNSPLH
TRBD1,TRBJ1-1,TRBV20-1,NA,SAGDRGSEAF
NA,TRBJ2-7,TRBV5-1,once,ASSLVDEQY
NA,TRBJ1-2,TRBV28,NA,ASSGEGNVNYGYT
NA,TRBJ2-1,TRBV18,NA,ASSGQRSYNEQF
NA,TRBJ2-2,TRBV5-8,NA,ASSLNTYKAGELF
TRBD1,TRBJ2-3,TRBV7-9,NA,ASSPRGQGSDTQY
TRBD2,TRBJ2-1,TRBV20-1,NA,SASTGTSVSEQF
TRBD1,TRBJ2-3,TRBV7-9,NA,ASSFRKFGAGGSTDTQY
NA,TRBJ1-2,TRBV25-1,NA,ASSELGGGYT
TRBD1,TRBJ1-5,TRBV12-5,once,ASARDRNQPQH
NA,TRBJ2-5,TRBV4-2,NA,ASSQDRGLLETQY
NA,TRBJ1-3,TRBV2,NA,ASSQNGIFSGNTIY